The source of this T cell receptor beta chain is a study of shared clonotypes between healthy human individuals. The wider study: Per donor, three plates held CD4 naive cells, three held CD4 memory, two held CD8 naive and one held CD8 memory.

Study-wide results and caveats: Read depth was anticipated to influence clonotype sharing among donors. Approximately 5% was the fraction of naive CD4 clonotypes found shared across several donors.

Profiling relied on immunoSEQ multiplex PCR, and the TCRdb table lists in-frame clones only, not all of them. The table lists over a million clones, approximately 98.5% of them singletons. In the case of this clone: Its antigen is unknown.

Only Caucasian adults living in Nashville, Tennessee served as donors. CDR1 and CDR2 from the germline V gene are SGHAT and FQNNGV. Trimming removed 2 bases from V and 6 bases from J, with 23 bases in between. The CDR3 totals 17 residues. The chain is built from TRBV11-2 and TRBJ2-7, with unresolved D. The sequencing input was naive CD4+ T cells sorted from blood. Specified subset: CD45RA+ positively selected. The source is a young man in good health. The CDR3 loop is CASSLLGPASSRREQYF. DNA for the CDR3: TGTGCCAGCAGCTTATTGGGCCCGGCCAGCTCAAGGCGCGAGCAGTACTTC.